The 3 T cell receptor beta chains reported below all come from one sample, sequenced in a study of control samples from healthy donors and cancer patients. Here immunoSEQ multiplex PCR was the method, and the copy in TCRdb shows in-frame clones only, minus some. The data show 150,000 to 200,000 clones, with about 86% seen just once and 4.9% held by the top ten. Input material: blood. Receptors originate from a woman aged 25 to 39 in good health.

The rearrangement uses TRBV4-1 and TRBJ2-3; TRBD2 aligns across 8 bases. Losses at the gene ends were 0 bases for V and 0 bases for J; bases not matched to a gene: 5. CDR1 and CDR2 from the germline V gene are MGHRA and YSYEKL. This CDR3 contains 17 residues. Here the CDR3 DNA reads TGCGCCAGCAGCCAAGATCAAGCGGGGGCTAGCACAGATACGCAGTATTTT. Its protein is CASSQDQAGASTDTQYF.

The V gene is TRBV7-2, the J gene TRBJ2-3; D unresolved. Trimming stripped 0 bases from V and 1 base from J, with 8 bases between. This CDR3 is 15 amino acids long. The germline CDR1 and CDR2 sequences are SGHTA and FQGNSA. The CDR3 here is CASSLALTRTDTQYF. The CDR3 bases are TGTGCCAGCAGCTTAGCTCTTACACGCACAGATACGCAGTATTTT.

In its sample, this clone was seen once. The V gene is TRBV27, the J gene TRBJ1-2; D might be TRBD1 (5 bases). The length of the CDR3 is 16 residues. Deletions cut 2 bases from V and 1 base from J, with 14 bases between. Germline CDR1 MNHEY, CDR2 SMNVEV (reference sequence). CDR3 bases: TGTGCCAGCAGTTTAGGGGCAGCTCCTAATAACTATGGCTACACCTTC. Protein: CASSLGAAPNNYGYTF.